Presented here are 2 T cell receptor beta chains from one specimen sequenced in a study of OX40 agonist ivuxolimab in advanced cancers. Generated by immunoSEQ multiplex PCR, the TCRdb table keeps only in-frame clones and is missing some. The repertoire holds more than 60,000 clones, with about 85% as singletons. The sequencing here drew on CD4+ or CD8+ T cells sorted from blood, taken in a trial of the OX40 agonist ivuxolimab. These receptors came from an adult with an advanced solid tumor such as melanoma, head and neck, liver or kidney cancer.

This clone appeared a single time. V usage is TRBV6-5 and J usage is TRBJ1-1, with D possibly TRBD1 on 6 matching bases. Germline-derived CDR1 and CDR2 are MNHEY and SVGAGI. This CDR3 spans 14 amino acids. Trimming pared 7 bases from V and 5 bases from J, leaving 17 bases between. CDR3 sequence: CASTRGKGRTEAFF. DNA for the CDR3: TGTGCCAGCACCAGGGGCAAGGGGAGAACTGAAGCTTTCTTT.

The V and J genes are TRBV7-9 and TRBJ1-1, with D maybe TRBD1 (5 bases). Trimming stripped 3 bases from V and 0 bases from J, with 11 bases between. Germline CDR1 is SEHNR and CDR2 is FQNEAQ (reference sequence). This CDR3 has 15 residues. CDR3 coding DNA: TGTGCCAGCAGCTTTAGACAGAGTATGAACACTGAAGCTTTCTTT. Protein sequence: CASSFRQSMNTEAFF.